At least ten counts were recorded for the clone carrying this TCR beta chain. Germline V gives CDR1 SGHRS, CDR2 YFSETQ. V shed 1 base, J shed 5 bases, and the junction held 9 bases outside the gene matches. The CDR3 is 16 amino acids. The data were obtained in a study of T cells in Graves' hyperthyroidism and ophthalmopathy. RNA transcripts were the template for amplifying TCR beta CDR3 regions. With the HTBI primer set, the TCR CDR3 went through a first round of RT-PCR. One entry per CDR3 protein results from TCRdb running MiXCR on the multiplex PCR reads. Among 350,000 or so distinct CDR3 sequences listed, roughly 20% were seen once.

The specimen sequenced was blood. The receptor was derived from a woman aged 50 to 60 with Graves' hyperthyroidism. V gene TRBV5-1 combines with J gene TRBJ2-1; 7 positions match TRBD1. CDR3 sequence (DNA): TGCGCCAGCAGCTTGTCGATCGACAGGGCCCACAATGAGCAGTTCTTC. It translates to CASSLSIDRAHNEQFF.